The 18 T cell receptor beta chains presented below share a single source sample, sequenced in a study of breast tumors, draining lymph nodes, adjacent tissues. TCRdb reprocessed the multiplex PCR reads with MiXCR, giving one entry per CDR3 protein. The table shows fewer than 200,000 distinct CDR3 sequences, with approximately 33% occurring only once. Breast cancer patients provided tissue from their axillary draining lymph nodes. The sequenced material came from axillary lymph node tissue. These receptors all come from a female donor with breast cancer. Some clones in this sample may be carry-over from other donors' samples.

J is TRBJ2-6 and V is TRBV2; tentatively, D is TRBD2 (5 bases). Germline-derived CDR1 and CDR2 are SNHLY and FYNNEI. The length of the CDR3 is 19 residues. V lost 4 bases and J lost 5, with 24 bases in between. The CDR3 sequence is CASSVGRGGFELWANVLTF. The CDR3 region has the DNA TGTGCCAGCAGTGTGGGCCGGGGTGGTTTCGAACTGTGGGCCAACGTCCTGACTTTC.

This chain connects TRBV14 to TRBJ2-7; D unresolved. The V end lost 6 bases, the J end lost 2 bases, and 11 bases lay between the germline ends. The CDR3 loop spans 13 amino acids. Germline V gives CDR1 SGHDN, CDR2 FVKESK. For the CDR3, the DNA is TGTGCCAGCAGTCAGGACGTCCCCTACGAGCAGTACGTC. This translates into CASSQDVPYEQYV.

As concerns this clonotype: A much larger clonotype is one base distant, so this may be a read error. The CDR3 here is CASSSPVPGGEQYF. CDR3 coding DNA: TGTGCCAGCAGCTCCCCGGTGCCGGGGGGCGAGCAGTACTTC. This chain uses TRBV5-4 with TRBJ2-7; TRBD2 aligns across 7 bases. The CDR3 runs 14 residues. V lost 3 bases and J lost 6; bases outside the gene matches: 9. Looked up from germline, CDR1 is SGHNT and CDR2 is YYREEE (reference sequence). Full variable domain (remainder filled in from reference TRBV5-4 and TRBJ2-7): ETGVTQSPTHLIKTRGQQVTLRCSSQSGHNTVSWYQQALGQGPQFIFQYYREEENGRGNFPPRFSGLQFPNYSSELNVNALELDDSALYLCASSSPVPGGEQYFGPGTRLTVT.

Remarks on this clonotype: A much larger clone sits a single nucleotide away, making a read error possible. The chain couples TRBV5-5 to TRBJ2-7; 8 nucleotides line up with TRBD2. CDR3 length equals 18 residues. CDR1 and CDR2 from the germline V gene are SGHKS and YYEKEE (reference sequence). CDR3 DNA: TGTGCCAGCAGCTTGATTCCCGGGAGGGGGGCCAGCTCCTACGTGCAGTACTTC. Translation gives CASSLIPGRGASSYVQYF.

This clonotype appeared many times. This sequence joins TRBV19 and TRBJ2-6; the D is unclear. The length of the CDR3 is 14 residues. Trimming shortened V by 3 bases and J by 0 bases, and 3 bases separated the two germline ends. Germline CDR1 is LNHDA and CDR2 is SQIVND (reference sequence). CDR3 nucleotide sequence: TGTGCCAGTAGTATTAGCTCTGGGGCCAACGTCCTGACTTTC. The encoded protein is CASSISSGANVLTF.

This chain joins TRBV28 and TRBJ2-1; tentatively, D is TRBD1 (6 bases). The CDR3 is 15 residues long. V was clipped by 8 bases and J by 6 bases, with 20 bases between them. Germline loops: CDR1 MDHEN, CDR2 SYDVKM. In DNA, the CDR3 is TGTGCCAGCGGCTCAAGCTCAGGGGTGGTCAATGAGCAGTTCTTC. Its protein product is CASGSSSGVVNEQFF. Full variable domain (remainder filled in from reference TRBV28 and TRBJ2-1): DVKVTQSSRYLVKRTGEKVFLECVQDMDHENMFWYRQDPGLGLRLIYFSYDVKMKEKGDIPEGYSVSREKKERFSLILESASTNQTSMYLCASGSSSGVVNEQFFGPGTRLTVL.

Regarding this clonotype: A much bigger clone sits one base away, suggesting this may be a read error. V usage is TRBV7-2 and J usage is TRBJ1-5; no definite D call. The assigned J gene may be wrong: the sequence end matches TRBJ2-3 better. CDR1 and CDR2 (germline): SGHTA, FQGNSA. The CDR3 is 14 amino acids. CDR3 in amino acids: CASSLRSSNQPQYF. The CDR3, as DNA: TGTGCCAGCAGCCTCAGGAGTAGCAATCAGCCCCAGTATTTT.

This clonotype has a count of ten or more. The rearrangement joins TRBV14 to TRBJ1-2, with 8 bases matching TRBD1. V gave up 4 bases and J gave up 5 bases; unmatched junction bases: 12. This CDR3 comprises 16 residues. CDR1 is SGHDN and CDR2 is FVKESK in the germline V gene. CDR3 residues: CASSLSGQENIYGYTF. Written as DNA, the CDR3 is TGTGCCAGCAGCCTCTCGGGACAGGAGAATATTTATGGCTACACCTTC. Full variable domain (outside the CDR3, taken from reference TRBV14 and TRBJ1-2): EAGVTQFPSHSVIEKGQTVTLRCDPISGHDNLYWYRRVMGKEIKFLLHFVKESKQDESGMPNNRFLAERTGGTYSTLKVQPAELEDSGVYFCASSLSGQENIYGYTFGSGTRLTVV.

Remarks on this clonotype: Germline is not matched at one junction end, which may reflect a read error. This chain joins TRBV24-1 and TRBJ2-5; D unclear. Germline values: CDR1 KGHDR, CDR2 SFDVKD. There are 13 residues in the CDR3. CDR3 region: CAASDWGTETEYF. The CDR3 region has the DNA TGTGCCGCCAGTGATTGGGGTACGGAGACCGAGTACTTC.

The sample holds many counts of this clonotype. The CDR3 reads CASSSTGGTSYEQYF. CDR3 bases: TGTGCCAGCAGCTCAACAGGGGGCACCTCCTACGAGCAGTACTTC. The V and J genes are TRBV7-8 and TRBJ2-7, with 9 bases that match TRBD1. The germline V gene has CDR1 SGHVS and CDR2 FQNEAQ. Losses at the gene ends were 4 bases for V and 0 bases for J; bases not matched to a gene: 4. The CDR3 extends over 15 amino acids.

This clonotype occurred many times. This rearrangement joins TRBV19 to TRBJ2-1; D gene unclear. Deletions cut 3 bases from V and 8 bases from J, with 11 bases between. This CDR3 region has 13 residues. The germline CDR1 and CDR2 sequences are LNHDA and SQIVND (reference sequence). The DNA of the CDR3 is TGTGCCAGTAGTATCGTGCGATGGGATGAGCAGTTCTTC. This translates into CASSIVRWDEQFF.

The chain links TRBV10-3 to TRBJ2-7; 7 bases are shared with TRBD1. This CDR3 comprises 14 residues. CDR1 and CDR2 from the germline V gene are ENHRY and SYGVKD. V dropped 0 bases and J dropped 5; count of bases not matched to a gene: 4. CDR3 residues: CAISESGQHHEQYF. In nucleotides, the CDR3 is TGTGCCATCAGTGAGTCGGGACAGCACCACGAGCAGTACTTC.

This clonotype was counted between two and nine times. This sequence may be a read error, since a much larger clone differs from it by one base. V gene TRBV7-2 combines with J gene TRBJ2-5, with a tentative D call TRBD1 (5 bases). The CDR3 consists of 14 residues. CDR1 and CDR2 (germline): SGHTA, FQGNSA. The CDR3 region is CASGLAGFGETQYF. In DNA form, the CDR3 reads TGTGCCAGCGGCTTAGCAGGGTTCGGAGAGACCCAGTACTTC.

This clonotype is deemed medium-sized. The CDR3 DNA follows: TGCAGCGTTCACACAACAGGGGGTGAAACAGATACGCAGTATTTT. This sequence encodes CSVHTTGGETDTQYF. The chain is built from TRBV29-1 and TRBJ2-3; the match to TRBD1 covers 8 bases. Germline-derived CDR1 and CDR2 are SQVTM and ANQGSEA. The CDR3 spans 15 residues. Trimming at V came to 5 bases and at J to 3 bases, leaving 10 bases not matched to a gene.

The CDR3 DNA reads as TGTGCCAGCAGTCCAGGACAGGGTTGGCCGGGGGTGGTCCAAGAGACCCAGTACTTC. Its translation: CASSPGQGWPGVVQETQYF. The chain uses TRBV6-2 or TRBV6-3 and TRBJ2-5; TRBD1 matches 8 bases. With V trimmed by 5 bases and J by 1 base, 18 bases remained unmatched. The V gene's germline CDR1 is MNHEY and CDR2 SVGEGT. The CDR3 covers 19 residues.

This clonotype has at least ten counts. V and J are TRBV7-3 and TRBJ2-1, with 13 bases matching TRBD2. The V gene end was trimmed by 4 bases and the J gene end by 4 bases; junction bases not matched to a gene: 4. Germline V gives CDR1 SGHTA, CDR2 FQGTGA. The CDR3 loop spans 16 amino acids. The CDR3 loop is CASSWGTSGAYNEQFF. CDR3 coding DNA: TGTGCCAGCAGCTGGGGGACTAGCGGGGCTTACAATGAGCAGTTCTTC.

The table lists this clonotype with a few counts. V and J are TRBV6-6 and TRBJ1-2; D is undetermined. V lost 5 bases to trimming and J lost 7 bases, with 17 bases between them. The CDR3 covers 14 residues. From germline, CDR1 is MNHNY and CDR2 SVGAGI (reference sequence). The chain's CDR3 is CASSHEGGYGGYTF. DNA of the CDR3: TGTGCCAGCAGTCACGAGGGAGGGTATGGTGGCTACACCTTC.

This clonotype was seen once. The chain has TRBV7-3 and TRBJ2-1; 10 nucleotides line up with TRBD2. J was trimmed by 12 bases and V by 5 bases; bases with no gene match: 16. This CDR3 has 16 amino acids. Germline loops: CDR1 SGHTA, CDR2 FQGTGA. The chain's CDR3 is CASSPPSGGLSNTQFF. CDR3 in DNA: TGTGCCAGCAGCCCCCCTAGCGGGGGACTCTCTAATACGCAGTTCTTC.